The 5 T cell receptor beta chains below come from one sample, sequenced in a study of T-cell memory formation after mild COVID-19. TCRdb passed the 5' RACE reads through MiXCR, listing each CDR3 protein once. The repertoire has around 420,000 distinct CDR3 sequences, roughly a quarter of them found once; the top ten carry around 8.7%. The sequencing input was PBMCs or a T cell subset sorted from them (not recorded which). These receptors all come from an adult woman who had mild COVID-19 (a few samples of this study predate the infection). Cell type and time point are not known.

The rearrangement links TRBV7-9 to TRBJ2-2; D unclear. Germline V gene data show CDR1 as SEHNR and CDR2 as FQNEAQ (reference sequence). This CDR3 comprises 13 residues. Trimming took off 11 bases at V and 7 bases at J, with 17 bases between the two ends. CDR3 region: CASLNPASGELFF. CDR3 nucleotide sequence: TGTGCCTCCCTAAACCCGGCCAGCGGGGAGCTGTTTTTT.

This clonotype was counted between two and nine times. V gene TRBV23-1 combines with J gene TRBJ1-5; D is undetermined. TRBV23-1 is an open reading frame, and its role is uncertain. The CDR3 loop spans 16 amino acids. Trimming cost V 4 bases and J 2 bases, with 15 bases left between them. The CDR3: CASSPSLEGGNQPQHF. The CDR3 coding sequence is TGCGCCAGCAGTCCATCATTGGAGGGTGGCAATCAGCCCCAGCATTTT.

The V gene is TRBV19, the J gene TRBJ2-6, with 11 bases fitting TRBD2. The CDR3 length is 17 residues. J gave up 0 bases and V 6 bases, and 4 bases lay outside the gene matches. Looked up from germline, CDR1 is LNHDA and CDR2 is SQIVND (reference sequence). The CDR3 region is CASRILAGDSGANVLTF. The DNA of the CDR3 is TGTGCCAGTAGGATACTAGCGGGAGACTCTGGGGCCAACGTCCTGACTTTC. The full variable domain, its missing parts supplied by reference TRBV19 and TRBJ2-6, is DGGITQSPKYLFRKEGQNVTLSCEQNLNHDAMYWYRQDPGQGLRLIYYSQIVNDFQKGDIAEGYSVSREKKESFPLTVTSAQKNPTAFYLCASRILAGDSGANVLTFGAGSRLTVL.

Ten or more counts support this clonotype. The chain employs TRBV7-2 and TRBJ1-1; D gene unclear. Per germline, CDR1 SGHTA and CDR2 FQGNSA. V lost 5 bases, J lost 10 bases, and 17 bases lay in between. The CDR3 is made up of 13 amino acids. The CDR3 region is CASSKGPPTRAFF. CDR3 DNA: TGTGCCAGCAGCAAAGGACCTCCTACGCGAGCTTTCTTT.

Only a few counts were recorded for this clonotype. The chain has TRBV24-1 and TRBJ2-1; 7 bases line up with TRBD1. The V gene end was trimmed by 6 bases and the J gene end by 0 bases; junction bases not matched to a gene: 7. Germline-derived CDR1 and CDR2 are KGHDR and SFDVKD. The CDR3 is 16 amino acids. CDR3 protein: CATSSIGQDSYNEQFF. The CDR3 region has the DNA TGTGCCACCAGTTCTATCGGACAGGACTCCTACAATGAGCAGTTCTTC.